Listed below are T cell receptor beta chains from one sample, sequenced in a study of OX40 agonist ivuxolimab in advanced cancers. Profiling relied on immunoSEQ multiplex PCR, and the TCRdb table lists in-frame clones only, not all of them. The sample holds around 83,000 clones, over 75% seen once. The sample consisted of CD4+ or CD8+ T cells sorted from blood, taken in a trial of the OX40 agonist ivuxolimab. The receptors derive from an adult with an advanced solid tumor such as melanoma, head and neck, liver or kidney cancer. Both conserved end residues are part of each CDR3. The order of the fields is D gene, V gene, clone size, J gene, CDR3 protein, CDR3 DNA. A D gene is named only where the DNA matches it firmly. Only some rows state a clone size, as once, few, many or a class for expanded clones.

D: TRBD2
V: TRBV15
size: .
J: TRBJ2-3
CDR3: CATSRDPSGRVDTQYF
DNA: TGTGCCACCAGCAGAGACCCCAGCGGGAGAGTGGATACGCAGTATTTT

D: .
V: TRBV2
size: .
J: TRBJ2-4
CDR3: CASIGAAKNIQYF
DNA: TGTGCCAGCATAGGGGCAGCCAAAAACATTCAGTACTTC

D: .
V: TRBV6-5
size: .
J: TRBJ1-3
CDR3: CASSYQGYSGNTIYF
DNA: TGTGCCAGCAGTTATCAAGGCTATTCTGGAAACACCATATATTTT

D: TRBD1
V: TRBV7-9
size: .
J: TRBJ1-2
CDR3: CASSFTGDGYTF
DNA: TGTGCCAGCAGTTTTACAGGGGATGGCTACACCTTC

D: .
V: TRBV5-1
size: .
J: TRBJ2-5
CDR3: CASSLTGQGMETQYF
DNA: TGCGCCAGCAGCTTGACAGGACAAGGGATGGAGACCCAGTACTTC

D: TRBD2
V: TRBV5-1
size: .
J: TRBJ2-1
CDR3: CASSRTSGSDEQFF
DNA: TGCGCCAGCTCCCGGACTAGCGGGAGTGATGAGCAGTTCTTC

D: .
V: TRBV5-1
size: .
J: TRBJ1-3
CDR3: CASSPTNSGNTIYF
DNA: TGCGCCAGCAGCCCGACAAACTCTGGAAACACCATATATTTT

D: TRBD1
V: TRBV6-1
size: .
J: TRBJ2-3
CDR3: CASYRGPSTDTQYF
DNA: TGTGCCAGCTACAGGGGACCTAGCACAGATACGCAGTATTTT

D: TRBD2
V: TRBV5-1
size: .
J: TRBJ2-3
CDR3: CASSLATSGRREDTQYF
DNA: TGCGCCAGCAGCTTGGCGACTAGCGGGAGGAGAGAGGATACGCAGTATTTT

D: .
V: TRBV6-1
size: once
J: TRBJ2-2
CDR3: CASSEKTHGELFF
DNA: TGTGCCAGCAGCGAGAAGACACACGGGGAGCTGTTTTTT

D: TRBD2
V: TRBV2
size: .
J: TRBJ2-5
CDR3: CASSEGRLAGGETQYF
DNA: TGTGCCAGCAGTGAAGGTCGGCTAGCGGGAGGAGAGACCCAGTACTTC

D: .
V: TRBV12-5
size: once
J: TRBJ2-3
CDR3: CASGLGPPSSTDTQYF
DNA: TGTGCTAGTGGTTTGGGGCCCCCGTCTAGCACAGATACGCAGTATTTT

D: TRBD1
V: TRBV11-2
size: few
J: TRBJ2-1
CDR3: CASSSSRDSTYNEQFF
DNA: TGTGCCAGCAGCTCCTCCCGGGACAGTACCTACAATGAGCAGTTCTTC

D: .
V: TRBV11-3
size: .
J: TRBJ2-5
CDR3: CASSLTRSVGESQYF
DNA: TGTGCCAGCAGCTTAACTCGTAGCGTCGGAGAATCCCAGTACTTC

D: .
V: TRBV6-5
size: .
J: TRBJ2-7
CDR3: CASSRTGPLYEQYF
DNA: TGTGCCAGCAGCCGGACGGGGCCCCTCTACGAGCAGTACTTC

D: .
V: TRBV10-2
size: .
J: TRBJ2-5
CDR3: CASSGAGAAWAQYF
DNA: TGCGCCAGCAGTGGAGCAGGGGCCGCGTGGGCCCAGTACTTC

D: .
V: TRBV6-1
size: .
J: TRBJ1-1
CDR3: CASTEGITNTEAFF
DNA: TGTGCCAGCACAGAGGGAATTACGAACACTGAAGCTTTCTTT

D: .
V: TRBV7-7
size: .
J: TRBJ2-2
CDR3: CASSPRSPGDTGELFF
DNA: TGTGCTAGCAGCCCCCGTTCTCCAGGGGACACCGGGGAGCTGTTTTTT

D: .
V: TRBV7-9
size: once
J: TRBJ1-1
CDR3: CASSLEGGDTEAFF
DNA: TGTGCCAGCAGCTTAGAAGGGGGGGACACTGAAGCTTTCTTT

D: .
V: TRBV27
size: .
J: TRBJ2-1
CDR3: CASSPLVGSSYNEQFF
DNA: TGTGCCAGCAGTCCCCTCGTAGGGAGCTCCTACAATGAGCAGTTCTTC

D: .
V: TRBV2
size: few
J: TRBJ2-5
CDR3: CASSVQQETQYF
DNA: TGTGCCAGCAGTGTCCAGCAGGAGACCCAGTACTTC

D: .
V: TRBV28
size: once
J: TRBJ1-2
CDR3: CASSGLRGRNYGYTF
DNA: TGTGCCAGCAGTGGCCTCCGGGGGCGAAACTATGGCTACACCTTC

D: TRBD1
V: TRBV5-4
size: .
J: TRBJ1-1
CDR3: CASSLGTGGPNTEAFF
DNA: TGTGCCAGCAGCTTGGGGACAGGGGGGCCGAACACTGAAGCTTTCTTT

D: TRBD1
V: TRBV27
size: .
J: TRBJ1-1
CDR3: CASSKQGRAAFF
DNA: TGTGCCAGCAGTAAACAGGGGCGGGCGGCTTTCTTT

D: TRBD1
V: TRBV4-1
size: once
J: TRBJ2-7
CDR3: CASSQRDRDGEQYF
DNA: TGCGCCAGCAGCCAAAGGGACAGGGACGGCGAGCAGTACTTC

D: TRBD1
V: TRBV11-2
size: .
J: TRBJ2-7
CDR3: CASSPPIGTGKTYEQYF
DNA: TGTGCCAGCAGCCCCCCAATCGGGACAGGGAAAACCTACGAGCAGTACTTC

D: .
V: TRBV6-1
size: .
J: TRBJ1-5
CDR3: CASSEFRASPQHF
DNA: TGTGCCAGCAGTGAATTCAGGGCGTCGCCCCAGCATTTT

D: TRBD1
V: TRBV4-1
size: .
J: TRBJ2-7
CDR3: CASSVSQGTDTYEQYF
DNA: TGCGCCAGCAGCGTCTCCCAAGGGACAGACACCTACGAGCAGTACTTC

D: .
V: TRBV6-5
size: .
J: TRBJ2-5
CDR3: CASSRRGETQYF
DNA: TGTGCCAGCAGTAGGAGAGGAGAGACCCAGTACTTC

D: TRBD2
V: TRBV19
size: .
J: TRBJ2-2
CDR3: CASSMTSGGTGELFF
DNA: TGTGCCAGTAGTATGACTAGCGGGGGCACCGGGGAGCTGTTTTTT

D: TRBD2
V: TRBV9
size: .
J: TRBJ2-1
CDR3: CASSIGTSGSSYNEQFF
DNA: TGTGCCAGCAGCATCGGGACTAGCGGGAGCTCCTACAATGAGCAGTTCTTC

D: .
V: TRBV11-2
size: .
J: TRBJ1-2
CDR3: CASNPAGATDSHYGYTF
DNA: TGTGCCAGCAACCCCGCGGGGGCGACGGATAGTCACTATGGCTACACCTTC

D: .
V: TRBV7-2
size: .
J: TRBJ2-3
CDR3: CASSPYTDTQYF
DNA: TGTGCCAGCAGCCCCTACACAGATACGCAGTATTTT

D: .
V: TRBV2
size: .
J: TRBJ2-1
CDR3: CASSGQVGGFF
DNA: TGTGCCAGCAGCGGACAGGTCGGGGGGTTCTTC

D: .
V: TRBV2
size: .
J: TRBJ1-2
CDR3: CASKPGLYGYTF
DNA: TGTGCCAGCAAGCCAGGCCTCTATGGCTACACCTTC

D: TRBD2
V: TRBV6-5
size: once
J: TRBJ2-5
CDR3: CASSYSSGRAETQYF
DNA: TGTGCCAGCAGTTACTCTAGCGGGAGGGCTGAGACCCAGTACTTC

D: .
V: TRBV6-6
size: .
J: TRBJ1-1
CDR3: CASSLGAANTEAFF
DNA: TGTGCCAGCAGTTTGGGCGCTGCGAACACTGAAGCTTTCTTT

D: .
V: TRBV19
size: .
J: TRBJ1-2
CDR3: CASSADGTNYGYTF
DNA: TGTGCCAGTAGCGCAGACGGTACTAACTATGGCTACACCTTC

D: .
V: TRBV28
size: .
J: TRBJ1-5
CDR3: CASSFVGGQPQHF
DNA: TGTGCCAGCAGTTTCGTGGGGGGCCAGCCCCAGCATTTT

D: .
V: TRBV5-1
size: .
J: TRBJ1-5
CDR3: CASSPDLNQPQHF
DNA: TGCGCCAGCAGCCCGGACTTAAATCAGCCCCAGCATTTT

D: TRBD2
V: TRBV5-1
size: .
J: TRBJ2-2
CDR3: CASSPGLAGNTGELFF
DNA: TGCGCCAGCAGCCCGGGACTAGCGGGAAACACCGGGGAGCTGTTTTTT

D: .
V: TRBV5-4
size: .
J: TRBJ1-4
CDR3: CASSFSGATNEKLFF
DNA: TGTGCCAGCAGCTTTTCGGGGGCGACTAATGAAAAACTGTTTTTT

D: TRBD1
V: TRBV18
size: .
J: TRBJ2-2
CDR3: CASSPPRGQGNTGELFF
DNA: TGTGCCAGCTCACCACCGCGGGGACAGGGTAACACCGGGGAGCTGTTTTTT

D: TRBD2
V: TRBV14
size: .
J: TRBJ2-3
CDR3: CASSGTRDDTDTQYF
DNA: TGTGCCAGCAGCGGGACTAGAGATGACACAGATACGCAGTATTTT

D: .
V: TRBV5-1
size: .
J: TRBJ1-1
CDR3: CASSFPGNTEAFF
DNA: TGCGCCAGCAGCTTCCCCGGGAACACTGAAGCTTTCTTT